These 30 T cell receptor beta chains originate from one sample sequenced in a study of cytomegalovirus exposure and HLA in healthy donors. With 60 Vbeta and 13 Jbeta primers, the PCR was carried out. Using immunoSEQ multiplex PCR, the repertoire was profiled, and TCRdb retains in-frame clones only, with some absent. The sample carries about 140,000 clones, around 79% recorded once. Specimen: PBMCs. These TCRs come from a female donor in good health and CMV-seronegative.

The CDR3, as DNA: TGTGCCAGCAGCTTTATCCCGGGGGGGCCCAGCACAGATACGCAGTATTTT. Its protein is CASSFIPGGPSTDTQYF. The chain has TRBV7-9 and TRBJ2-3; TRBD2 matches 8 bases. The J segment lost 0 bases and the V segment lost 3 bases, leaving 8 bases of the junction unmatched. The CDR3 loop spans 17 amino acids. The germline V gene has CDR1 SEHNR and CDR2 FQNEAQ (reference sequence).

This clone was observed a handful of times. V is TRBV5-3 and J is TRBJ1-2; D possibly corresponds to TRBD1 (5 bases). TRBV5-3 counts as an open reading frame of uncertain function. V was trimmed by 4 bases and J by 5 bases, leaving 12 bases between them. This CDR3 is built from 13 residues. CDR3 bases: TGTGCCAGAAGCCCGACAGCCACTTATGGCTACACCTTC. It codes for CARSPTATYGYTF.

The gene calls are TRBV4-1 and TRBJ1-4; D remains unclear. There are 14 residues in the CDR3. Germline V gene data show CDR1 as MGHRA and CDR2 as YSYEKL. Trimming left V 4 bases short and J 7 bases short, with 13 bases between. For the CDR3, the DNA is TGCGCCAGCAGCCCTTTACCCCGGGTTGAAAAACTGTTTTTT. Protein product: CASSPLPRVEKLFF.

The V gene is TRBV7-2, the J gene TRBJ1-4; the match to TRBD1 covers 7 bases. Germline-derived CDR1 and CDR2 are SGHTA and FQGNSA. This CDR3 has 15 residues. J lost 12 bases, V lost 5 bases, and 15 bases had no gene match. The CDR3 here is CASSLQTHRGGELFF. CDR3 bases: TGTGCCAGCAGCCTCCAGACACACAGGGGCGGGGAACTGTTTTTT. The entire variable domain, with the rest obtained from reference TRBV7-2 and TRBJ1-4, is as follows: GAGVSQSPSNKVTEKGKDVELRCDPISGHTALYWYRQSLGQGLEFLIYFQGNSAPDKSGLPSDRFSAERTGGSVSTLTIQRTQQEDSAVYLCASSLQTHRGGELFFGSGTQLSVL.

This clone has more than one count but fewer than ten. The chain combines TRBV30 with TRBJ2-4; a possible D gene is TRBD1 (5 bases). Germline values: CDR1 GTSNPN, CDR2 SVGIG (reference sequence). The CDR3 has 14 amino acids. V dropped 1 base and J dropped 8 bases, with 15 bases sitting between them. CDR3 DNA sequence: TGTGCCTGGAGTGAATCAGGGCTACCGGACATTCAGTACTTC. It codes for CAWSESGLPDIQYF. Looking up the rest from reference TRBV30 and TRBJ2-4 gives the full variable domain: SQTIHQWPATLVQPVGSPLSLECTVEGTSNPNLYWYRQAAGRGLQLLFYSVGIGQISSEVPQNLSASRPQDRQFILSSKKLLLSDSGFYLCAWSESGLPDIQYFGAGTRLSVL.

The J gene is TRBJ2-5, the V gene TRBV5-1; D possibly corresponds to TRBD2 (5 bases). Germline-derived CDR1 and CDR2 are SGHRS and YFSETQ. The CDR3 loop spans 14 amino acids. Trimming cost V 6 bases and J 5 bases, with 17 bases left between them. CDR3 protein: CASTLDSFRETQYF. The CDR3 DNA sequence: TGCGCCAGCACCCTGGACTCTTTTCGGGAGACCCAGTACTTC.

This chain joins TRBV6-1 and TRBJ2-5; 7 nucleotides match TRBD2. Germline loops: CDR1 MNHNS, CDR2 SASEGT. This CDR3 comprises 14 residues. With 6 bases clipped from V and 2 bases from J, the junction kept 6 bases outside the gene matches. The CDR3 is CASSAAGVQETQYF. The CDR3, as DNA: TGTGCCAGCAGCGCTGCGGGGGTACAAGAGACCCAGTACTTC.

The genes are TRBV10-1 and TRBJ1-1; D gene uncertain. The CDR3 consists of 13 residues. CDR1 and CDR2 (germline): WNHNN, SYGVQD (reference sequence). The V and J ends lost 3 bases and 0 bases respectively, with 5 bases between them. The CDR3, as DNA: TGCGCCAGCAGTGACAGTATGAACACTGAAGCTTTCTTT. Translation: CASSDSMNTEAFF.

Only one count was recorded for this clone. This chain connects TRBV6-5 to TRBJ2-3, with TRBD1 matching 10 bases. Germline trimming cut 4 bases from V and 0 bases from J; bases unmatched to any gene: 4. The germline V gene has CDR1 MNHEY and CDR2 SVGAGI. This CDR3 contains 16 residues. The CDR3 DNA is TGTGCCAGCAGTTTAGACAGGGGGCTTAGCACAGATACGCAGTATTTT. Translating it yields CASSLDRGLSTDTQYF.

This clone showed up just a few times. The gene calls are TRBV5-4 and TRBJ1-1, with D possibly matching TRBD1 (6 bases). Per the germline V gene, CDR1 is SGHNT and CDR2 is YYREEE (reference sequence). The length of the CDR3 is 12 residues. Trimming took off 5 bases at V and 3 bases at J, with 8 bases between the two ends. The CDR3 region is CASRQGYTEAFF. CDR3 coding DNA: TGTGCCAGCAGGCAGGGGTACACTGAAGCTTTCTTT.

This chain joins TRBV30 and TRBJ1-2; D is perhaps TRBD1 (6 bases). V was trimmed by 0 bases and J by 7 bases, leaving 18 bases between them. There are 15 residues in the CDR3. Germline V gene lookup returns CDR1 GTSNPN and CDR2 SVGIG (reference sequence). Here the CDR3 reads CAWSVPVTGRGGYTF. The CDR3 nucleotides read TGTGCCTGGAGTGTACCCGTGACAGGTCGGGGTGGCTACACCTTC.

This clone showed up just a few times. This sequence joins TRBV27 and TRBJ1-1; 8 nucleotides align to TRBD1. CDR3 length equals 14 residues. The V segment lost 6 bases and the J segment 5 bases; nucleotides outside the gene matches: 8. Germline assignment: CDR1 MNHEY and CDR2 SMNVEV (reference sequence). CDR3 in amino acids: CASRQDRGETEAFF. CDR3 sequence (DNA): TGTGCCAGCAGACAAGACAGGGGTGAAACTGAAGCTTTCTTT.

This sequence joins TRBV10-3 and TRBJ1-4; the match to TRBD1 covers 7 bases. V shed 6 bases and J 0 bases; nucleotides not matched to a gene: 7. The CDR3 totals 16 residues. From germline, CDR1 is ENHRY and CDR2 SYGVKD. This chain's CDR3 is CAISTTRGATNEKLFF. In nucleotides, the CDR3 is TGTGCCATCAGCACTACCAGGGGGGCAACTAATGAAAAACTGTTTTTT.

The rearrangement joins TRBV7-8 to TRBJ1-1; 7 nucleotides match TRBD1. With 2 bases clipped from V and 8 bases from J, the junction kept 5 bases outside the gene matches. Germline values: CDR1 SGHVS, CDR2 FQNEAQ. The CDR3 is made up of 13 amino acids. CDR3 protein: CASSLRQTGEAFF. CDR3 nucleotides: TGTGCCAGCAGCTTAAGACAGACAGGGGAAGCTTTCTTT.

The chain joins TRBV7-2 to TRBJ1-5; tentative D call: TRBD1 (5 bases). The CDR3 covers 14 residues. V lost 5 bases, J lost 4 bases, and 12 bases lay in between. Per germline, CDR1 SGHTA and CDR2 FQGNSA. The CDR3 sequence is CASSRGGGNQPQHF. In nucleotides, the CDR3 is TGTGCCAGCAGCAGGGGCGGGGGTAATCAGCCCCAGCATTTT.

This clone turned up a few times. The V and J genes are TRBV4-3 and TRBJ2-3, with a possible D match to TRBD2 (7 bases). V lost 4 bases to trimming and J lost 4 bases, with 12 bases between them. The CDR3 extends over 14 amino acids. The germline gives CDR1 LGHNA, CDR2 YSLEER. DNA for the CDR3: TGCGCCAGCAGCCCCTCCGGGGGGCCAGATACGCAGTATTTT. Its translation is CASSPSGGPDTQYF.

The V call is TRBV10-3, the J call TRBJ2-2, with TRBD2 matching 15 bases. V shed 8 bases and J 4 bases; nucleotides not matched to a gene: 5. This CDR3 has 16 residues. The germline V gene has CDR1 ENHRY and CDR2 SYGVKD. The CDR3 region has the DNA TGTGCCATCGGGGGACTAGCGGGGGGACCCACCGGGGAGCTGTTTTTT. Translation gives CAIGGLAGGPTGELFF.

DNA of the CDR3: TGTGCCAGCAGCTTGGCGTCAGGGAAGTATGGCTACACCTTC. Encoded protein: CASSLASGKYGYTF. The V and J genes are TRBV5-4 and TRBJ1-2; maybe TRBD1 (5 bases). The V end lost 0 bases, the J end lost 5 bases, and 11 bases lay between the germline ends. The CDR3 sequence is 14 residues long. Per the germline V gene, CDR1 is SGHNT and CDR2 is YYREEE (reference sequence).

The table lists this clone with a few counts. The chain employs TRBV11-3 and TRBJ1-2; 7 bases match TRBD1. Germline CDR1 is SGHNT and CDR2 is YENEEA. CDR3 length equals 14 residues. Germline trimming cut 5 bases from V and 4 bases from J; bases unmatched to any gene: 7. The CDR3 loop is CASSPRGQAYGYTF. The CDR3 DNA follows: TGTGCCAGCAGCCCCCGTGGACAGGCCTATGGCTACACCTTC.

This clone was observed a few times. CDR3 in amino acids: CASSTSGGVYNEQFF. CDR3 nucleotide sequence: TGTGCCAGCAGTACTAGCGGAGGGGTTTACAATGAGCAGTTCTTC. The V and J genes are TRBV6-4 and TRBJ2-1; 8 positions agree with TRBD2. CDR3 length: 15 amino acids. The V gene end was trimmed by 5 bases and the J gene end by 4 bases; junction bases not matched to a gene: 7. Looked up from germline, CDR1 is MRHNA and CDR2 is SNTAGT.

The CDR3 DNA reads as TGTGCCTGGAGTACTAGCGGGGGTAGCAATGAGCAGTTCTTC. Protein sequence: CAWSTSGGSNEQFF. The chain carries TRBV30 and TRBJ2-1, with 11 positions matching TRBD2. Per germline, CDR1 GTSNPN and CDR2 SVGIG (reference sequence). CDR3 size: 14 residues. Trimming took 2 bases from V and 6 from J; bases not matched to a gene: 3.

The gene calls are TRBV20-1 and TRBJ1-2; D gene ambiguous. Per germline, CDR1 DFQATT and CDR2 SNEGSKA (reference sequence). The V and J ends lost 5 bases and 2 bases respectively, with 6 bases between them. CDR3 length equals 11 residues. Here the CDR3 reads CSALQNYGYTF. The DNA for the CDR3 is TGCAGTGCTTTACAGAACTATGGCTACACCTTC.

This clone was found once. The CDR3 DNA sequence: TGTGCCAGCAGCTTGGCCCGGGACAGCCTCGGAGGAAAACTGTTTTTT. It specifies CASSLARDSLGGKLFF. The chain uses TRBV5-8 and TRBJ1-4; the match to TRBD1 covers 7 bases. This CDR3 comprises 16 residues. The V and J ends lost 0 bases and 10 bases, in that order; junction bases with no gene match: 12. Germline lookup yields CDR1 SGHTS and CDR2 YDEGEE.

V gene TRBV5-4 combines with J gene TRBJ1-1, with a possible D match to TRBD1 (6 bases). Trimming took off 2 bases at V and 1 base at J, with 6 bases between the two ends. The CDR3 covers 13 residues. Germline values: CDR1 SGHNT, CDR2 YYREEE (reference sequence). The DNA for the CDR3 is TGTGCCAGCAGCTTAGGGGGGAACACTGAAGCTTTCTTT. Protein: CASSLGGNTEAFF.

This clone appeared a few times. The rearrangement joins TRBV30 to TRBJ2-3; 12 bases agree with TRBD2. Germline assignment: CDR1 GTSNPN and CDR2 SVGIG (reference sequence). CDR3 length: 14 amino acids. V shed 3 bases, J shed 3 bases, and the junction held 1 base outside the gene matches. The CDR3 sequence: CAWRLAGGTDTQYF. CDR3 sequence (DNA): TGTGCCTGGAGGCTAGCGGGGGGGACAGATACGCAGTATTTT.

CDR3 loop: CASRTARSEYGYTF. CDR3 DNA sequence: TGTGCCAGCAGGACAGCAAGGTCGGAGTATGGCTACACCTTC. The chain couples TRBV27 to TRBJ1-2; a possible D gene is TRBD1 (5 bases). The CDR3 is 14 residues long. Trimming pared 6 bases from V and 5 bases from J, leaving 16 bases between. The germline V gene encodes CDR1 MNHEY and CDR2 SMNVEV (reference sequence).

The chain links TRBV27 to TRBJ1-5; D gene uncertain. Germline CDR1 MNHEY, CDR2 SMNVEV (reference sequence). The CDR3 length is 17 residues. V shed 2 bases and J shed 0 bases, with 14 bases lying between them. DNA of the CDR3: TGTGCCAGCAGTTTAGTCTCCAGCGTCTATAGCAATCAGCCCCAGCATTTT. Residues: CASSLVSSVYSNQPQHF.

The V call is TRBV30, the J call TRBJ2-7, with 10 bases identical to TRBD2. Trimming cost V 2 bases and J 8 bases; bases outside gene matches: 12. Germline loops: CDR1 GTSNPN, CDR2 SVGIG (reference sequence). The CDR3 consists of 15 residues. DNA of the CDR3: TGTGCCTGGAGTCCAAGCGGGGGGGCCTTCTGCAAGCAGTACTTC. Amino acid sequence: CAWSPSGGAFCKQYF.

This clone was seen only once. The rearrangement links TRBV19 to TRBJ1-4; a weak D match, TRBD1 (6 bases). The V end was cut by 6 bases, the J end by 5 bases, with 13 bases between. The CDR3 contains 14 residues. Germline CDR1 and CDR2: LNHDA and SQIVND (reference sequence). This CDR3 is CASSPTGPNEKLFF. CDR3 nucleotide sequence: TGTGCCAGTAGCCCGACAGGTCCAAATGAAAAACTGTTTTTT.

V and J are TRBV15 and TRBJ2-5; 13 bases agree with TRBD2. The V and J ends lost 3 bases and 4 bases, in that order; junction bases with no gene match: 5. Germline V gives CDR1 LNHNV, CDR2 YYDKDF (reference sequence). The CDR3 runs 16 residues. The CDR3 here is CATSRRLAGGGETQYF. CDR3 coding DNA: TGTGCCACCAGCAGGAGACTAGCGGGAGGAGGAGAGACCCAGTACTTC.